What follows are 8 T cell receptor beta chains derived from one specimen sequenced in a study of T cell responses to AZD1222 COVID-19 vaccine. TCRdb keeps only in-frame clones here, not all; method: immunoSEQ multiplex PCR. The repertoire holds approximately 130,000 clones, with roughly nine tenths as singletons. The specimen comprised peripheral blood, sampled 28 days after the second AZD1222 dose. These receptors came from an adult who received the AZD1222 COVID-19 vaccine.

The chain is built from TRBV2 and TRBJ2-1; TRBD2 matches at 8 bases. J was trimmed by 9 bases and V by 4 bases; bases with no gene match: 8. Germline V gene lookup returns CDR1 SNHLY and CDR2 FYNNEI. This CDR3 region has 14 residues. Here the CDR3 reads CASSGSGSGSEQFF. DNA of the CDR3: TGTGCCAGCAGTGGCAGCGGGAGCGGGAGTGAGCAGTTCTTC.

This clone came up once. J is TRBJ1-4 and V is TRBV20-1, with unresolved D. Germline CDR1 is DFQATT and CDR2 is SNEGSKA (reference sequence). The CDR3 runs to 13 residues. Trimming took off 3 bases at V and 3 bases at J, with 8 bases between the two ends. The CDR3 sequence: CSASRTSNEKLFF. The CDR3 DNA reads as TGCAGTGCTAGTAGGACTTCTAATGAAAAACTGTTTTTT.

The rearrangement uses TRBV5-1 and TRBJ1-2; D not resolved. Germline V gene data show CDR1 as SGHRS and CDR2 as YFSETQ. The CDR3 sequence is 13 residues long. Trimming removed 0 bases at V and 0 bases at J, with 3 bases between. DNA for the CDR3: TGCGCCAGCAGCTTGGACGCTAACTATGGCTACACCTTC. Amino acid sequence: CASSLDANYGYTF.

The gene calls are TRBV7-9 and TRBJ1-1; perhaps TRBD1 as D (5 bases). Trimming pared 1 base from V and 4 bases from J, leaving 10 bases between. The CDR3 consists of 14 residues. The germline gives CDR1 SEHNR, CDR2 FQNEAQ (reference sequence). This CDR3 is CASSLGEGRTEAFF. CDR3 nucleotide sequence: TGTGCCAGCAGCTTAGGGGAGGGGCGCACTGAAGCTTTCTTT.

The V call is TRBV3-1 (or the pseudogene TRBV3-2), the J call TRBJ2-7; 7 bases are a match to TRBD1. The length of the CDR3 is 15 residues. The germline gives CDR1 LGHDT, CDR2 YNNKEL (reference sequence). The V and J ends lost 5 bases and 0 bases, in that order; junction bases with no gene match: 7. The DNA of the CDR3 is TGTGCCAGCAGCAACCGGGACAGCAGCTCCTACGAGCAGTACTTC. This codes for CASSNRDSSSYEQYF.

This clone appeared once. The V gene is TRBV5-5, the J gene TRBJ2-2, with D tentatively TRBD1 or TRBD2 (5 bases each). CDR3 length equals 15 residues. CDR1 and CDR2 from the germline V gene are SGHKS and YYEKEE (reference sequence). V was trimmed by 3 bases and J by 0 bases, leaving 9 bases between them. The CDR3 DNA reads as TGTGCCAGCAGCTCGGGACCCGCGAACACCGGGGAGCTGTTTTTT. This codes for CASSSGPANTGELFF.

The CDR3 loop reads CASSQDADRGPSPLHF. The CDR3 DNA is TGTGCCAGCAGCCAAGATGCCGACAGGGGGCCCTCACCCCTCCACTTT. The gene calls are TRBV4-2 and TRBJ1-6, with 10 bases that match TRBD1. Germline values: CDR1 LGHNA, CDR2 YNFKEQ. J was trimmed by 10 bases and V by 0 bases; bases with no gene match: 6. CDR3 length: 16 amino acids.

The gene calls are TRBV25-1 and TRBJ1-2; TRBD1 matches 11 bases. The V gene end was trimmed by 4 bases and the J gene end by 7 bases; junction bases not matched to a gene: 5. Germline CDR1 is MGHDK and CDR2 is SYGVNS. This CDR3 is built from 14 residues. CDR3 amino acids: CASSAGTGGFGYTF. CDR3 DNA: TGTGCCAGCAGTGCCGGGACAGGGGGATTTGGCTACACCTTC.